What follows are 30 T cell receptor beta chains derived from one specimen sequenced in a study of radiotherapy plus CTLA-4 blockade in lung cancer. Sequencing was performed with immunoSEQ multiplex PCR; in TCRdb, only in-frame clones are kept and a portion is missing. The table lists roughly 93,000 clones, around four fifths of them singletons. The sequences come from peripheral blood, collected from a patient treated with radiotherapy plus ipilimumab. Source of these receptors: a human donor with non-small cell lung cancer who had a partial response to radiotherapy plus ipilimumab.

This rearrangement joins TRBV11-2 to TRBJ2-1; TRBD2 is a possible D gene (5 bases). The germline V gene has CDR1 SGHAT and CDR2 FQNNGV. The CDR3 runs to 15 residues. Trimming pared 3 bases from V and 5 bases from J, leaving 14 bases between. This chain's CDR3 is CASSLVSFGNNEQFF. For the CDR3, the DNA is TGTGCCAGCAGCTTGGTGTCGTTCGGGAACAATGAGCAGTTCTTC.

The chain uses TRBV6-5 and TRBJ2-5; 9 positions match TRBD1. The CDR3 totals 13 residues. Germline loops: CDR1 MNHEY, CDR2 SVGAGI. Unmatched junction bases numbered 5, after V lost 7 bases and J lost 5 bases. CDR3 DNA sequence: TGTGCCAGCACACAGGGGGCGAGGGAGACCCAGTACTTC. Translating gives CASTQGARETQYF.

The rearrangement uses TRBV11-2 and TRBJ2-3; unclear D gene. Per germline, CDR1 SGHAT and CDR2 FQNNGV. V shed 5 bases and J shed 3 bases, with 12 bases lying between them. This CDR3 is 14 amino acids long. The CDR3 nucleotides read TGTGCCAGCAGCGATGCTAGTTATACAGATACGCAGTATTTT. This codes for CASSDASYTDTQYF.

This clone occurred once. The CDR3 region has the DNA TGTGCCAGCAGTTTAGGGCGACAAAACAATCAGCCCCAGCATTTT. Translating gives CASSLGRQNNQPQHF. V and J are TRBV28 and TRBJ1-5; no reliable D call. V lost 2 bases to trimming and J lost 3 bases, with 11 bases between them. The CDR3 extends over 15 amino acids. Germline V gene data show CDR1 as MDHEN and CDR2 as SYDVKM. Combining the CDR3 with reference TRBV28 and TRBJ1-5 gives the whole variable domain DVKVTQSSRYLVKRTGEKVFLECVQDMDHENMFWYRQDPGLGLRLIYFSYDVKMKEKGDIPEGYSVSREKKERFSLILESASTNQTSMYLCASSLGRQNNQPQHFGDGTRLSIL.

This clone was observed a handful of times. The chain carries TRBV7-3 and TRBJ1-5; tentatively, D is TRBD1 (5 bases). The V end was cut by 1 base, the J end by 3 bases, with 10 bases between. The CDR3 loop spans 15 amino acids. CDR1 is SGHTA and CDR2 is FQGTGA in the germline V gene. The CDR3 is CASSLMHGANQPQHF. Here the CDR3 DNA reads TGTGCCAGCAGCTTAATGCATGGGGCCAATCAGCCCCAGCATTTT.

The chain uses TRBV13 and TRBJ1-4, with 8 bases aligning to TRBD1. Germline CDR1 and CDR2: PRHDT and FYEKMQ (reference sequence). The CDR3 is 14 amino acids. The ends lost 3 bases at V and 6 bases at J; junction bases unmatched: 3. The CDR3 DNA is TGTGCCAGCAGCTTCTCGACAGGGGATGAAAAACTGTTTTTT. Translating gives CASSFSTGDEKLFF.

This clone was observed a single time. The V gene is TRBV11-2, the J gene TRBJ1-1; TRBD1 agrees at 9 bases. The CDR3 has 12 residues. Losses at the gene ends were 6 bases for V and 8 bases for J; bases not matched to a gene: 4. Germline V CDR1 and CDR2: SGHAT, FQNNGV. CDR3 in amino acids: CASSPDRGEAFF. The DNA for the CDR3 is TGTGCCAGCAGTCCGGACAGGGGAGAAGCTTTCTTT.

The rearrangement uses TRBV7-8 and TRBJ2-7; D perhaps matches TRBD1 (6 bases). This CDR3 comprises 18 residues. V gave up 1 base and J gave up 1 base, with 20 bases separating them. Germline CDR1 reads SGHVS; CDR2 reads FQNEAQ. The CDR3 sequence: CASSLVGATVGRSYEQYF. In DNA, the CDR3 is TGTGCCAGCAGCTTAGTGGGGGCAACAGTAGGGAGATCCTACGAGCAGTACTTC.

This clone showed up just once. The rearrangement links TRBV28 to TRBJ1-3, with 10 bases aligning to TRBD1. J gave up 3 bases and V 9 bases, and 5 bases lay outside the gene matches. The CDR3 is made up of 14 amino acids. Germline V gene lookup returns CDR1 MDHEN and CDR2 SYDVKM. CDR3 sequence: CASKTGGFGNTIYF. The DNA of the CDR3 is TGTGCCAGTAAGACAGGGGGCTTTGGAAACACCATATATTTT. The full variable domain, with the rest looked up from reference TRBV28 and TRBJ1-3, is DVKVTQSSRYLVKRTGEKVFLECVQDMDHENMFWYRQDPGLGLRLIYFSYDVKMKEKGDIPEGYSVSREKKERFSLILESASTNQTSMYLCASKTGGFGNTIYFGEGSWLTVV.

The J gene is TRBJ1-1, the V gene TRBV7-9; TRBD1 is a possible D gene (5 bases). The germline gives CDR1 SEHNR, CDR2 FQNEAQ (reference sequence). V gave up 4 bases and J gave up 0 bases, with 9 bases separating them. The CDR3 runs to 14 residues. In nucleotides, the CDR3 is TGTGCCAGCAGCTCCAGGGAAATGAACACTGAAGCTTTCTTT. Its protein product is CASSSREMNTEAFF.

The chain carries TRBV2 and TRBJ2-5; D not resolved. CDR3 length equals 13 residues. The V gene lost 0 bases and the J gene lost 5 bases, with 7 bases spanning the gap. The germline V gene encodes CDR1 SNHLY and CDR2 FYNNEI. Here the CDR3 DNA reads TGTGCCAGCAGTGAAGCTGGGCCGGAGACCCAGTACTTC. Encoded protein: CASSEAGPETQYF.

This clone has a single count. The V call is TRBV10-1, the J call TRBJ2-1; TRBD2 matches 7 bases. There are 13 residues in the CDR3. Germline assignment: CDR1 WNHNN and CDR2 SYGVQD (reference sequence). V lost 7 bases, J lost 7 bases, and 7 bases stayed unmatched. For the CDR3, the DNA is TGCGCCAGCACCCGTGGGGGGGAGAATGAGCAGTTCTTC. It specifies CASTRGGENEQFF.

The chain employs TRBV6-5 and TRBJ2-7, with TRBD2 matching 15 bases. Looked up from germline, CDR1 is MNHEY and CDR2 is SVGAGI. The V segment lost 6 bases and the J segment 9 bases; nucleotides outside the gene matches: 6. The CDR3 contains 14 residues. The CDR3 spells CASRKGLAGGGQYF. CDR3 in DNA: TGTGCCAGCAGAAAGGGACTAGCGGGAGGAGGGCAGTACTTC.

J is TRBJ2-7 and V is TRBV7-3; 7 bases map to TRBD2. Germline CDR1 SGHTA, CDR2 FQGTGA. The CDR3 runs 15 residues. The junction had 5 bases not matched to a gene; V was cut back by 1 base and J by 2 bases. CDR3 sequence: CASSLIGSGAYEQYF. CDR3 bases: TGTGCCAGCAGCTTAATCGGCAGCGGGGCCTACGAGCAGTACTTC.

The rearrangement links TRBV27 to TRBJ1-1, with D possibly being TRBD1 (6 bases). The CDR3 length is 14 residues. V lost 7 bases and J 0 bases, leaving 12 bases between the germline ends. Looked up from germline, CDR1 is MNHEY and CDR2 is SMNVEV (reference sequence). Here the CDR3 reads CASTETGMNTEAFF. The CDR3 DNA reads as TGTGCCAGCACCGAGACAGGTATGAACACTGAAGCTTTCTTT.

V and J are TRBV18 and TRBJ1-1; 9 bases map to TRBD1. This CDR3 spans 13 amino acids. Trimming took 5 bases from V and 6 from J; bases not matched to a gene: 4. Per germline, CDR1 KGHSH and CDR2 LQKENI. CDR3 sequence: CASSAGQGAEAFF. The CDR3, as DNA: TGTGCCAGCTCAGCGGGACAGGGAGCTGAAGCTTTCTTT.

This chain joins TRBV10-3 and TRBJ2-5; tentative D call: TRBD2 (6 bases). This CDR3 comprises 12 residues. Germline V gives CDR1 ENHRY, CDR2 SYGVKD. Trimming shortened V by 3 bases and J by 7 bases, and 9 bases separated the two germline ends. For the CDR3, the DNA is TGTGCCATCAGTGATATGGAGGGGACCCAGTACTTC. It translates to CAISDMEGTQYF.

The genes are TRBV9 and TRBJ2-2, with D perhaps matching TRBD2 (5 bases). V was shortened by 4 bases and J by 6 bases, with 16 bases between the two germline ends. CDR3 length: 15 amino acids. Germline-derived CDR1 and CDR2 are SGDLS and YYNGEE. The DNA of the CDR3 is TGTGCCAGCAGCCCAAGCGGAGATACCGCCGGGGAGCTGTTTTTT. The encoded protein is CASSPSGDTAGELFF.

Here the CDR3 DNA reads TGTGCCTGGAGTGTAGGGGTTAGGTCTGGAAACACCATATATTTT. This encodes CAWSVGVRSGNTIYF. The V gene is TRBV30, the J gene TRBJ1-3, with a tentative D call TRBD1 (5 bases). The CDR3 runs 15 residues. The V gene lost 0 bases and the J gene lost 1 base, with 10 bases spanning the gap. CDR1 and CDR2 from the germline V gene are GTSNPN and SVGIG (reference sequence).

V usage is TRBV4-2 and J usage is TRBJ2-2; tentative D call: TRBD2 (6 bases). Germline CDR1 and CDR2: LGHNA and YNFKEQ. Trimming removed 4 bases from V and 7 bases from J, with 16 bases in between. The CDR3 is made up of 15 amino acids. The chain's CDR3 is CASSRKGGKVGELFF. The CDR3 DNA is TGTGCCAGCAGCCGAAAAGGCGGGAAGGTCGGGGAGCTGTTTTTT.

The chain combines TRBV27 with TRBJ1-4, with 8 bases identical to TRBD1. The CDR3 loop spans 14 amino acids. V was clipped by 7 bases and J by 4 bases; unmatched bases: 5. The germline CDR1 and CDR2 sequences are MNHEY and SMNVEV (reference sequence). CDR3 residues: CASKSGQDNEKLFF. As DNA, the CDR3 is TGTGCCAGCAAGTCGGGACAGGATAATGAAAAACTGTTTTTT.

For the CDR3, the DNA is TGTGCCAGCAGACCTTACACCTCCTACGAGCAGTACTTC. As protein: CASRPYTSYEQYF. The J gene is TRBJ2-7, the V gene TRBV28, with D unresolved. Germline loops: CDR1 MDHEN, CDR2 SYDVKM. Trimming took 6 bases from V and 0 from J, leaving 9 bases between them. The CDR3 extends over 13 amino acids.

The chain has TRBV18 and TRBJ1-5; 9 bases line up with TRBD1. The CDR3 totals 16 residues. V trimming: 3 bases; J trimming: 0 bases; junction bases outside the gene matches: 3. Per the germline V gene, CDR1 is KGHSH and CDR2 is LQKENI. The CDR3, as DNA: TGTGCCAGCTCACCCGACAGGGGGAATAGCAATCAGCCCCAGCATTTT. It codes for CASSPDRGNSNQPQHF. The full variable domain, its missing parts supplied by reference TRBV18 and TRBJ1-5, is NAGVMQNPRHLVRRRGQEARLRCSPMKGHSHVYWYRQLPEEGLKFMVYLQKENIIDESGMPKERFSAEFPKEGPSILRIQQVVRGDSAAYFCASSPDRGNSNQPQHFGDGTRLSIL.

The sample holds one count of this clone. The chain uses TRBV2 and TRBJ2-1; the D gene is possibly TRBD1 (5 bases). This CDR3 has 15 amino acids. V lost 6 bases and J lost 5, with 17 bases in between. The germline V gene encodes CDR1 SNHLY and CDR2 FYNNEI. DNA of the CDR3: TGTGCCAGCAGCCCCCGCATCACAGGACACAATGAGCAGTTCTTC. The encoded protein is CASSPRITGHNEQFF.

The chain carries TRBV28 and TRBJ1-1, with a tentative D call TRBD1 (6 bases). The CDR3 is 14 amino acids. CDR1 and CDR2 from the germline V gene are MDHEN and SYDVKM. V was trimmed by 5 bases and J by 1 base, leaving 11 bases between them. The CDR3 DNA reads as TGTGCCAGCAGTCCGCAGGGGACGAACACTGAAGCTTTCTTT. It translates to CASSPQGTNTEAFF.

The rearrangement joins TRBV6-1 to TRBJ2-7, with D maybe TRBD2 (6 bases). The germline V gene has CDR1 MNHNS and CDR2 SASEGT. The CDR3 loop spans 13 amino acids. V was cut by 2 bases and J by 9 bases, with 14 bases left in between. The CDR3 sequence: CASSERRFGGQYF. The CDR3 region has the DNA TGTGCCAGCAGTGAAAGGCGGTTCGGGGGGCAGTACTTC.

The chain joins TRBV5-4 to TRBJ2-7; 8 bases are a match to TRBD1. The V and J ends lost 5 bases and 4 bases, in that order; junction bases with no gene match: 11. CDR1 is SGHNT and CDR2 is YYREEE in the germline V gene (reference sequence). The CDR3 is made up of 15 amino acids. Written as DNA, the CDR3 is TGTGCCAGCAGTTACCCAGGGGGCGCGCGGTACGAGCAGTACTTC. Residues: CASSYPGGARYEQYF. Using reference TRBV5-4 and TRBJ2-7 for the parts outside the CDR3, the full variable domain is ETGVTQSPTHLIKTRGQQVTLRCSSQSGHNTVSWYQQALGQGPQFIFQYYREEENGRGNFPPRFSGLQFPNYSSELNVNALELDDSALYLCASSYPGGARYEQYFGPGTRLTVT.

A single count supports this clone. The chain is built from TRBV25-1 and TRBJ1-3; 8 nucleotides agree with TRBD1. V was pared by 3 bases and J by 4 bases, with 8 bases of the junction left unmatched. CDR3 length: 16 amino acids. Per the germline V gene, CDR1 is MGHDK and CDR2 is SYGVNS. CDR3 sequence reads: CASSDPRGQKGNTIYF. The CDR3 bases are TGTGCCAGCAGTGATCCCAGGGGGCAGAAAGGAAACACCATATATTTT.

This chain connects TRBV7-9 to TRBJ1-3; no definite D call. This CDR3 comprises 14 residues. Deletions cut 1 base from V and 8 bases from J, with 12 bases between. Per the germline V gene, CDR1 is SEHNR and CDR2 is FQNEAQ (reference sequence). CDR3 sequence: CASSLGVAQDTIYF. CDR3 bases: TGTGCCAGCAGCTTAGGCGTCGCCCAGGACACCATATATTTT. The complete variable domain, with remaining parts taken from reference TRBV7-9 and TRBJ1-3, reads DTGVSQNPRHKITKRGQNVTFRCDPISEHNRLYWYRQTLGQGPEFLTYFQNEAQLEKSRLLSDRFSAERPKGSFSTLEIQRTEQGDSAMYLCASSLGVAQDTIYFGEGSWLTVV.

This clone has a single count. This sample also contains other DNA sequences that code for the same CDR3. The rearrangement joins TRBV29-1 to TRBJ2-7, with 11 bases identical to TRBD1. The CDR3 has 14 residues. V shed 5 bases, J shed 3 bases, and the junction held 6 bases outside the gene matches. Germline CDR1 SQVTM, CDR2 ANQGSEA. CDR3 DNA sequence: TGCAGCGTTCTTCCAGGGACAGGGGGCTACGAGCAGTACTTC. As protein: CSVLPGTGGYEQYF.